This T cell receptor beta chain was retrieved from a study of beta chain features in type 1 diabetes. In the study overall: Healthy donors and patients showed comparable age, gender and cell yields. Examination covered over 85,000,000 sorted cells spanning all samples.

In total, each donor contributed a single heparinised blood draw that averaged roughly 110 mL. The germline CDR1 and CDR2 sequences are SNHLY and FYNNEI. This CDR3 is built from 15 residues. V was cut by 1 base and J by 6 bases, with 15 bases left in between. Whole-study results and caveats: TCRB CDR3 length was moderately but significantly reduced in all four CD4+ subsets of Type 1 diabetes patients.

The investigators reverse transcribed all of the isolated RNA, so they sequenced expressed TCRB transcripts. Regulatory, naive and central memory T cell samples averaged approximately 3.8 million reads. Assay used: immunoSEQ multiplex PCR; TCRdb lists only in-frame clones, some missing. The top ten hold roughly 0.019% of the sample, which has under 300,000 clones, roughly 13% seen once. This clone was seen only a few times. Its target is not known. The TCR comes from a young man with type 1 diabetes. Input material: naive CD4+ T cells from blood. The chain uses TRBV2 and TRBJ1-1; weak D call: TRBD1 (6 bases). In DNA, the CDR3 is TGTGCCAGCAGTGAAGAATTGGGGGCTCGGGCTGAAGCTTTCTTT. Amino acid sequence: CASSEELGARAEAFF.